This is a list of T cell receptor beta chains from one sample in a study of shared clonotypes between healthy human individuals. Clones were read by immunoSEQ multiplex PCR, and TCRdb kept only the in-frame ones, dropping some. The sample carries about 1.1 million clones, about 80% recorded once. The sample comprised memory CD4+ T cells from PBMCs. These receptors were collected from a man aged 18 to 29 in good health. Some clones in this sample may be carry-over from other donors' samples. CDR3s include the opening cysteine and the closing phenylalanine or tryptophan. A D gene is named only where the DNA matches it firmly. Only some rows state a clone size, as once, few, many or a class for expanded clones.

J gene,V gene,clone size,D gene,CDR3 DNA,CDR3 protein
TRBJ1-2,TRBV6-1,.,TRBD1,TGTGCCAGCAGTAGTGCAGGGGGGTATGGCTACACCTTC,CASSSAGGYGYTF
TRBJ1-2,TRBV6-5,.,.,TGTGCCAGCAGTTATTCCCAGGGGGGCTACACCTTC,CASSYSQGGYTF
TRBJ1-4,TRBV27,.,.,TGTGCCAGCAGTCCCATCAGGGAAAGTACAACAAATGAAAAACTGTTTTTT,CASSPIRESTTNEKLFF
TRBJ2-5,TRBV7-3,.,.,TGTGCCAGCAGCCGGGACACCCAAGAGACCCAGTACTTC,CASSRDTQETQYF
TRBJ1-2,TRBV28,.,.,TGTGCCAGCAGATTGGGACCCTTGACTGGCTACACCTTC,CASRLGPLTGYTF
TRBJ2-7,TRBV10-2,.,.,TGCGCCAGCAGTGCAAGCTTCTTACCCCACGAGCAGTACTTC,CASSASFLPHEQYF
TRBJ2-7,TRBV6-1,.,.,TGTGCCAGCAGTGTACGGACAGCTTACGAGCAGTACTTC,CASSVRTAYEQYF
TRBJ2-7,TRBV11-2,.,TRBD2,TGTGCCAGCAGCTTAGTTGGGGGAGGGCTCATCTACGAGCAGTACTTC,CASSLVGGGLIYEQYF
TRBJ2-4,TRBV2,.,.,TGTGCCAGCAGACCACAGGGCGACAAAAACATTCAGTACTTC,CASRPQGDKNIQYF
TRBJ1-2,TRBV6-1,.,.,TGTGCCAGCAGTGAAGCGCCCAGGGTCGGCTATGGCTACACCTTC,CASSEAPRVGYGYTF
TRBJ1-1,TRBV6-6,.,.,TGTGCCAGCAGTTTCCAGATGAACACTGAAGCTTTCTTT,CASSFQMNTEAFF
TRBJ2-5,TRBV7-8,.,.,TGTGCCAGCAGCTTAATCCAATCAGTGGAGACCCAGTACTTC,CASSLIQSVETQYF
TRBJ2-7,TRBV5-4,.,.,TGTGCCAGCAGCCAGGGGGGAGCGGGGTCCTACGAGCAGTACTTC,CASSQGGAGSYEQYF
TRBJ2-1,TRBV19,.,TRBD2,TGTGCCAGTAGTAAAGCGGGGGTCCCCTACAATGAGCAGTTCTTC,CASSKAGVPYNEQFF
TRBJ2-7,TRBV6-4,.,TRBD2,TGTGCCAGCAGTGACTATTTGGGGACTAGCGGGAGAGCGGGAGAGCAGTACTTC,CASSDYLGTSGRAGEQYF
TRBJ2-1,TRBV5-4,.,.,TGTGCCAGCAGCTTGGACGGCGGGACCTACAATGAGCAGTTCTTC,CASSLDGGTYNEQFF
TRBJ2-3,TRBV18,once,.,TGTGCCAGCTCAGCTGGGACTCGGGTCGGCGGGTATTTT,CASSAGTRVGGYF
TRBJ2-3,TRBV4-3,once,.,TGCGCCAGCAGCCAAGAACGGTTCGGTTATACGCAGTATTTT,CASSQERFGYTQYF
TRBJ2-3,TRBV11-1,.,.,TGTGCCAGCAGCTTGGGTGGCGGGATGGGGACAGATACGCAGTATTTT,CASSLGGGMGTDTQYF
TRBJ2-7,TRBV6-1,.,TRBD1,TGTGCCAGCAGTGACCCGGACAGGACCCTCTACGAGCAGTACTTC,CASSDPDRTLYEQYF
TRBJ2-7,TRBV7-2,.,.,TGTGCCAGCAGCCCTGGACAGCCAAGCTCCTACGAGCAGTACTTC,CASSPGQPSSYEQYF
TRBJ2-3,TRBV19,.,.,TGTGCCAGTAGGCGGCAGGGCACAGATACGCAGTATTTT,CASRRQGTDTQYF
TRBJ2-1,TRBV7-3,.,.,TGTGCCAGCAGCGCCCAGCAAGAGCAGTTCTTC,CASSAQQEQFF
TRBJ1-1,TRBV7-9,.,.,TGTGCCAGCAGCTTCGCGCACAAAGAAGAAGCTTTCTTT,CASSFAHKEEAFF
TRBJ2-5,TRBV12-5,once,TRBD2,TGTGCTAGTGGCTCTCCCGGGGCTAGCGGGAGTGGAGAGACCCAGTACTTC,CASGSPGASGSGETQYF
TRBJ1-1,TRBV30,.,TRBD1,TGTGCCTGGAGTGTTTATTCGACAGGGCCGAACACTGAAGCTTTCTTT,CAWSVYSTGPNTEAFF
TRBJ2-5,TRBV5-1,.,.,TGCGCCAGCAGCTTGCTGCCACGGGATGGACAAGAGACCCAGTACTTC,CASSLLPRDGQETQYF
TRBJ2-7,TRBV19,.,.,TGTGCCAGTAAAGAAGGCCAGGGCGGTGAGGTGTCCGAGCAGTACTTC,CASKEGQGGEVSEQYF
TRBJ2-2,TRBV7-8,.,.,TGTGCCAGCAGCTTCGGACTCCTGAACACCGGGGAGCTGTTTTTT,CASSFGLLNTGELFF
TRBJ1-2,TRBV5-1,.,TRBD1,TGCGCCAGCAGCTGGACAGGGGACAACTATGGCTACACCTTC,CASSWTGDNYGYTF
TRBJ2-5,TRBV19,.,.,TGTGCCAGTAGTAAGTCCGGGCAGTTCCAAGAGACCCAGTACTTC,CASSKSGQFQETQYF
TRBJ2-5,TRBV11-2,many,TRBD2,TGTGCCAGCAGCCCGCGGGCGGGGGGCGGCGAGACCCAGTACTTC,CASSPRAGGGETQYF
TRBJ2-2,TRBV7-9,.,TRBD1,TGTGCCAGCAGCACAGATGACAGGGCACTGAACACCGGGGAGCTGTTTTTT,CASSTDDRALNTGELFF